This T cell receptor beta chain is from a study of cytomegalovirus exposure and HLA in healthy donors. Looked up from germline, CDR1 is MNHEY and CDR2 is SVGAGI. CDR3 length: 15 residues. V gave up 4 bases and J gave up 3 bases, with 15 bases separating them. With 60 Vbeta and 13 Jbeta primers, the PCR was carried out. TCRdb's table, derived via immunoSEQ multiplex PCR, lists solely in-frame clones and lacks some. The top ten clones hold 0.22% of a sample with a few hundred thousand clones, around 79% of them seen once. Sequences were obtained from PBMCs. The J gene is TRBJ1-1, the V gene TRBV6-5; tentative D call: TRBD1 (6 bases). The sequence derives from a girl aged 2 to 9 in good health and CMV-seronegative. This chain's CDR3 is CASSSQGDGDTEAFF. CDR3 in DNA: TGTGCCAGCAGTTCACAGGGAGACGGCGACACTGAAGCTTTCTTT.